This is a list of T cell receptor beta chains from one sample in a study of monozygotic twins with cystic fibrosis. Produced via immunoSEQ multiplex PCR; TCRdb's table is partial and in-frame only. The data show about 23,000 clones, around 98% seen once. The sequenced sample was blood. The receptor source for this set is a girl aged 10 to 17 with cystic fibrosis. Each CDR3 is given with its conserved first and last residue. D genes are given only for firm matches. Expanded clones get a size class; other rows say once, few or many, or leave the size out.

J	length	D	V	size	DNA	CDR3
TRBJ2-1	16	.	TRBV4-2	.	TGTGCCAGCAGCCAAGATTTTCGGGACTGGAACAATGAGCAGTTCTTC	CASSQDFRDWNNEQFF
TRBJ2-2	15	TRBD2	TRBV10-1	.	TGCGCCACGTCTGCTAGCGGGAGAAACACCGGGGAGCTGTTTTTT	CATSASGRNTGELFF
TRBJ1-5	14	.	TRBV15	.	TGTGCCACCAGCAGGGGGACGGGTAATCAGCCCCAGCATTTT	CATSRGTGNQPQHF
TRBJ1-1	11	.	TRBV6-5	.	TGTGCCAGCCGGAGGGGCACTGAAGCTTTCTTT	CASRRGTEAFF
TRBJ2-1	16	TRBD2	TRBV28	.	TGTGCCAGCAGTCAACTAGCGGGGCGCGCCTACAATGAGCAGTTCTTC	CASSQLAGRAYNEQFF
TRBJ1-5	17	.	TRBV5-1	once	TGCGCCAGCAGCAGCTCCCCGGGGAATGGATCAAGTAGGCCCCAGCATTTT	CASSSSPGNGSSRPQHF
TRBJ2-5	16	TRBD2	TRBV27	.	TGTGCCAGCAGTCCCACGGGCGGGAGAGTTAGGGAGACCCAGTACTTC	CASSPTGGRVRETQYF
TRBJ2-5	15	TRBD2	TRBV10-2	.	TGCGCCAGCAGTGACCTAGCGGGAGGGCAAGAGACCCAGTACTTC	CASSDLAGGQETQYF
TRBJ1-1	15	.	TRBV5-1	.	TGCGCCAGCAGCCTTCTGGACAGTTTTAACACTGAAGCTTTCTTT	CASSLLDSFNTEAFF
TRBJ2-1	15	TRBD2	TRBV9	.	TGTGCCAGCAGCGCGATGGGACTAGCGGGAAATGAGCAGTTCTTC	CASSAMGLAGNEQFF
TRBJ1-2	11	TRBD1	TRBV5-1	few	TGCGCCAGCACAGGGGGAGAGGGCTACACCTTC	CASTGGEGYTF
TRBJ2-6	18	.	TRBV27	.	TGTGCCAGCAGCCCATGGGCGGTGGATCTCTCTGGGGCCAACGTCCTGACTTTC	CASSPWAVDLSGANVLTF
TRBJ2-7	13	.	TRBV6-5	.	TGTGCCAGCAGTTACCGGCGGGACGTCGAGCAGTACTTC	CASSYRRDVEQYF
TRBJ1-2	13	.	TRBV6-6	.	TGTGCCAGCATCTTACTCCCATCGGGTGGCTACACCTTC	CASILLPSGGYTF
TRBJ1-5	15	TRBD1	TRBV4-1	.	TGCGCCAGCAGCCAAGACGGGACAGGGAATCAGCCCCAGCATTTT	CASSQDGTGNQPQHF
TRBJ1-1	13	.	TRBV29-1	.	TGCAGCGTTGGAGGGGGATTGGGTACTGAAGCTTTCTTT	CSVGGGLGTEAFF
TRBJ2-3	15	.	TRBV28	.	TGTGCCAGCAGTTTCTCAGCCGGCGGCACAGATACGCAGTATTTT	CASSFSAGGTDTQYF
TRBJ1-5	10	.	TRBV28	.	TGTGCCGTACAGGGACAGCCCCAGCATTTT	CAVQGQPQHF
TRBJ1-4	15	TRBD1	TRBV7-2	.	TGTGCCAGCAGCTTAAACAGGGGGTCTTCTGAAAAACTGTTTTTT	CASSLNRGSSEKLFF
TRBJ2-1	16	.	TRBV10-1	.	TGCGCCAGCAGTAGAAGACCCGGAGTCCCCTACAATGAGCAGTTCTTC	CASSRRPGVPYNEQFF
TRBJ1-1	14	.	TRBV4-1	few	TGCGCCAGCAGGCTCGGAGGTCGTAGCACTGAAGCTTTCTTT	CASRLGGRSTEAFF
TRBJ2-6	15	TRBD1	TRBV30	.	TGTGCCTGGAGCCCCAGGGGGCGCGGGGCCAACGTCCTGACTTTC	CAWSPRGRGANVLTF
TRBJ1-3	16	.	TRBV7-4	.	TGTGCCAGCAGCTCACGCCGACGGTTCTCTGGAAACACCATATATTTT	CASSSRRRFSGNTIYF
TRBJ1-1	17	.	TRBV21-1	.	TGTGCCAGCAGCAAAGCCCCGCCAGGGACTCTCGTCACTGAAGCTTTCTTT	CASSKAPPGTLVTEAFF
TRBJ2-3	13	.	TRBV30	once	TGTGCCTGGAGACAGGGGAGGGGAGATACGCAGTATTTT	CAWRQGRGDTQYF
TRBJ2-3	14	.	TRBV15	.	TGTGCCACCAGCAGAGATGAGGGTACAGATACGCAGTATTTT	CATSRDEGTDTQYF
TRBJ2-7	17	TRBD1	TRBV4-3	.	TGCGCCAGCAGCCAAGATGCCGACAGGGTAAGCTCCTACGAGCAGTACTTC	CASSQDADRVSSYEQYF
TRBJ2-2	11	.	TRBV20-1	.	TGCAGTGCGAGATACGCCGGGGAGCTGTTTTTT	CSARYAGELFF
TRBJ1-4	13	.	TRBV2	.	TGTGCCAGCAGTAAGGGGCCGGGTGAAAAACTGTTTTTT	CASSKGPGEKLFF
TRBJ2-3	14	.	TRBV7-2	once	TGTGCCAGCAGCTTATCCCGTTTCACAGATACGCAGTATTTT	CASSLSRFTDTQYF
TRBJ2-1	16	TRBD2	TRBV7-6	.	TGTGCCAGCAGCTCATATGCTAGCGGGGGAAGGAATGAGCAGTTCTTC	CASSSYASGGRNEQFF
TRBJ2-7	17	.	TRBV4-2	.	TGTGCCAGCAGCCAAGTCCAAACGGGAGCACCCATCTACGAGCAGTACTTC	CASSQVQTGAPIYEQYF
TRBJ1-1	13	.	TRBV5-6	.	TGTGCCAGCAGCTTGGAGGGGGGCACTGAAGCTTTCTTT	CASSLEGGTEAFF
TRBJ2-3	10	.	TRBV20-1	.	TGCAGTGCTAGAGCAGATACGCAGTATTTT	CSARADTQYF
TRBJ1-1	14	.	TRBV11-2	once	TGTGCCAGCACCCCACAGGGTAGAGACACTGAAGCTTTCTTT	CASTPQGRDTEAFF
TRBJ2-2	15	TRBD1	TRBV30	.	TGCGCCCTCTGGGACAGGGGACAGAACACCGGGGAGCTGTTTTTT	CALWDRGQNTGELFF
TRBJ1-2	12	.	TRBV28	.	TGTGCCAGCAGTCGGAGGGGGTATGGCTACACCTTC	CASSRRGYGYTF
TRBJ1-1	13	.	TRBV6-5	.	TGTGCCAGCACCTCAGGACAGTTCACTGAAGCTTTCTTT	CASTSGQFTEAFF
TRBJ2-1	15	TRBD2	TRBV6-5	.	TGTGCCCTCCCGGGACTAGCGGGAGTCTACAATGAGCAGTTCTTC	CALPGLAGVYNEQFF
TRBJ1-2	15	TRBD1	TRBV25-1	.	TGTGCCAGCAGTGGTGGACAGGGTTCCCGCTATGGCTACACCTTC	CASSGGQGSRYGYTF
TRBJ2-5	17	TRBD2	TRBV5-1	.	TGCGCCAGCAGCTTAGGGGTAGCGGGAGGGTACCAAGAGACCCAGTACTTC	CASSLGVAGGYQETQYF
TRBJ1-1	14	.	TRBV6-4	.	TGTGCCAGCAGCCCAGGGGAGGGGGTCACTGAAGCTTTCTTT	CASSPGEGVTEAFF
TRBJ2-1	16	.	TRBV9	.	TGTGCCAGCAGCGTATCTACGGGAGTGGGGAACAATGAGCAGTTCTTC	CASSVSTGVGNNEQFF
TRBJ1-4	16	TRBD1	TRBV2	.	TGTGCCAGCAGGGACGGACAGGCCCCGCGTCGGGAAAAACTGTTTTTT	CASRDGQAPRREKLFF
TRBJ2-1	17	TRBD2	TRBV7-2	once	TGTGCCAGCAGCTTAGCGGGGACTAGCGGGTCTTACAATGAGCAGTTCTTC	CASSLAGTSGSYNEQFF
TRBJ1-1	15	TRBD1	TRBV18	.	TGTGCCAGCTCACCCAACGGACAGGGGGGAACTGAAGCTTTCTTT	CASSPNGQGGTEAFF
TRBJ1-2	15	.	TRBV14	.	TGTGCCAGCAGCCAAGTTCCAGGCAGAAACTATGGCTACACCTTC	CASSQVPGRNYGYTF
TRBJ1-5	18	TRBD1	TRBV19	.	TGTGCCAGTAGTACTACTGACAGGGGGACTAGGGGTAATCAGCCCCAGCATTTT	CASSTTDRGTRGNQPQHF
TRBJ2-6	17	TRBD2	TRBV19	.	TGTGCCAGTAGTACCCTAGCGGGAGCTGCCGGGGCCAACGTCCTGACTTTC	CASSTLAGAAGANVLTF
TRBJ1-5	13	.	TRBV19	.	TGTGCCAGTAGTATTACTGGGACTCAGCCCCAGCATTTT	CASSITGTQPQHF
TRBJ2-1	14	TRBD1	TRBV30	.	TGTGCCTGGACCGGGCAGGGGGTTAGTAATGAGCAGTTCTTC	CAWTGQGVSNEQFF